The next 17 T cell receptor beta chains were all read from a single sample in a study of a mutant IDH1 vaccine in newly diagnosed glioma. The protocol was immunoSEQ multiplex PCR, while the TCRdb copy is restricted to in-frame clones and leaves out a portion. The sample lists about 69,000 clones, around 86% occurring once. The time point denotes: week 35, safety follow-up. Each dose of the vaccine consisted of 300 ug of mutant IDH1 20-mer peptide, with topical imiquimod. Their antigens remain unidentified. The specimen was PBMCs, collected from a glioma patient whose treatment included an IDH1 peptide vaccine. Receptor source: a man aged 25-45 years with glioma.

The rearrangement uses TRBV14 and TRBJ1-2, with a weak D call TRBD1 (5 bases). The V and J ends lost 0 bases and 7 bases respectively, with 21 bases between them. Germline assignment: CDR1 SGHDN and CDR2 FVKESK. CDR3 length equals 17 residues. The CDR3 here is CASSQDKTTVTEFGYTF. Here the CDR3 DNA reads TGTGCCAGCAGCCAAGATAAGACGACAGTTACAGAATTTGGCTACACCTTC.

This chain uses TRBV10-1 with TRBJ2-1; D may be TRBD1 or TRBD2 (6 bases each). Germline assignment: CDR1 WNHNN and CDR2 SYGVQD (reference sequence). V lost 4 bases, J lost 6 bases, and 16 bases lay in between. The CDR3 is made up of 15 amino acids. The CDR3 DNA is TGCGCCAGCAGTGCGAGGGGGTTGGGGGGCAATGAGCAGTTCTTC. Amino acid sequence: CASSARGLGGNEQFF.

This chain connects TRBV27 to TRBJ1-6; perhaps TRBD1 as D (5 bases). The CDR3 runs 14 residues. V was pared by 3 bases and J by 6 bases, with 9 bases between. Germline lookup yields CDR1 MNHEY and CDR2 SMNVEV (reference sequence). CDR3 sequence reads: CASSFGGSNSPLHF. The CDR3, as DNA: TGTGCCAGCAGTTTCGGGGGGAGTAATTCACCCCTCCACTTT.

The chain carries TRBV30 and TRBJ2-7; 8 nucleotides line up with TRBD1. Germline CDR1 and CDR2: GTSNPN and SVGIG (reference sequence). V gave up 4 bases and J gave up 4 bases; unmatched junction bases: 6. This CDR3 is built from 13 residues. CDR3 in DNA: TGTGCCTGGATGGACAGGGTTGAGTACGAGCAGTACTTC. Translated, it gives CAWMDRVEYEQYF.

This chain joins TRBV23-1 and TRBJ2-5; D gene unclear. TRBV23-1 belongs to the ORF category, with a function that is uncertain. The CDR3 is 14 amino acids. The V gene lost 3 bases and the J gene lost 4 bases, with 12 bases spanning the gap. The CDR3 spells CASSHPVGLETQYF. The CDR3 region has the DNA TGCGCCAGCAGTCACCCGGTGGGGTTAGAGACCCAGTACTTC.

The genes are TRBV11-2 and TRBJ2-7; 7 positions agree with TRBD2. V was clipped by 4 bases and J by 6 bases; unmatched bases: 6. The CDR3 sequence is 13 residues long. The germline CDR1 and CDR2 sequences are SGHAT and FQNNGV. This chain's CDR3 is CASSWGTTGEQYF. CDR3 DNA: TGTGCCAGCAGCTGGGGGACTACGGGCGAGCAGTACTTC.

The count of this clone is one. The chain is built from TRBV28 and TRBJ2-1; D is possibly TRBD1 or TRBD2 (5 bases each). Trimming left V 4 bases short and J 1 base short, with 11 bases between. Germline values: CDR1 MDHEN, CDR2 SYDVKM. The length of the CDR3 is 15 residues. The CDR3 reads CASSSRGVSYNEQFF. The CDR3 DNA sequence: TGTGCCAGCAGTTCAAGAGGGGTATCCTACAATGAGCAGTTCTTC. The entire variable domain, with the rest obtained from reference TRBV28 and TRBJ2-1, is as follows: DVKVTQSSRYLVKRTGEKVFLECVQDMDHENMFWYRQDPGLGLRLIYFSYDVKMKEKGDIPEGYSVSREKKERFSLILESASTNQTSMYLCASSSRGVSYNEQFFGPGTRLTVL.

This chain uses TRBV19 with TRBJ2-1, with D possibly TRBD2 on 6 matching bases. The CDR3 extends over 16 amino acids. Trimming removed 4 bases at V and 9 bases at J, with 22 bases between. The germline V gene has CDR1 LNHDA and CDR2 SQIVND (reference sequence). This CDR3 is CASSRVADLWEAEQFF. Here the CDR3 DNA reads TGTGCCAGTAGTAGGGTAGCGGACCTCTGGGAGGCTGAGCAGTTCTTC.

J is TRBJ1-6 and V is TRBV7-9; no reliable D call. The CDR3 is 15 amino acids. V shed 9 bases and J shed 7 bases, with 19 bases lying between them. Looked up from germline, CDR1 is SEHNR and CDR2 is FQNEAQ (reference sequence). CDR3 in DNA: TGTGCCAGTACGATGACGGGTGCCGGGAATTCACCCCTCCACTTT. It encodes CASTMTGAGNSPLHF.

The chain recombines TRBV7-6 with TRBJ2-7; D is undetermined. The germline V gene encodes CDR1 SGHVS and CDR2 FNYEAQ. V lost 4 bases, J lost 3 bases, and 7 bases lay in between. This CDR3 spans 12 amino acids. In nucleotides, the CDR3 is TGTGCCAGCAGCTCAGGCGTCTACGAGCAGTACTTC. Protein product: CASSSGVYEQYF.

This chain joins TRBV19 and TRBJ1-5; possibly TRBD1 for D (6 bases). The V gene's germline CDR1 is LNHDA and CDR2 SQIVND (reference sequence). CDR3 length: 14 amino acids. Trimming left V 3 bases short and J 5 bases short, with 11 bases between. CDR3 loop: CASSIRAGDQPQHF. The CDR3 DNA reads as TGTGCCAGTAGTATTCGGGCAGGGGATCAGCCCCAGCATTTT.

This chain joins TRBV2 and TRBJ2-1, with D possibly matching TRBD2 (5 bases). The CDR3 length is 13 residues. Per germline, CDR1 SNHLY and CDR2 FYNNEI. With 7 bases removed from V and 8 bases from J, the gap between germline ends came to 15 bases. The CDR3 nucleotides read TGTGCCAGCAAATCGATCGGGATCCATGAGCAGTTCTTC. It is translated as CASKSIGIHEQFF. The full variable domain, rest sourced from reference TRBV2 and TRBJ2-1, is EPEVTQTPSHQVTQMGQEVILRCVPISNHLYFYWYRQILGQKVEFLVSFYNNEISEKSEIFDDQFSVERPDGSNFTLKIRSTKLEDSAMYFCASKSIGIHEQFFGPGTRLTVL.

The chain combines TRBV7-3 with TRBJ2-6, with TRBD1 identical over 11 bases. Germline V lookup: CDR1 SGHTA, CDR2 FQGTGA. Unmatched junction bases numbered 6, after V lost 6 bases and J lost 2 bases. The CDR3 covers 17 residues. Here the CDR3 DNA reads TGTGCCAGCAGTCGGACAGGGGGCATCACTGGGGCCAACGTCCTGACTTTC. Residues: CASSRTGGITGANVLTF.

This chain joins TRBV5-8 and TRBJ2-7, with 7 bases fitting TRBD1. Germline CDR1 and CDR2: SGHTS and YDEGEE. The CDR3 contains 13 residues. Trimming took 7 bases from V and 2 from J; bases not matched to a gene: 6. CDR3 amino acids: CASADRVTYEQYF. For the CDR3, the DNA is TGTGCCAGCGCTGACAGGGTCACCTACGAGCAGTACTTC.

The chain links TRBV11-2 to TRBJ2-1, with TRBD2 identical over 7 bases. CDR3 length: 16 amino acids. In germline, CDR1 is SGHAT, CDR2 FQNNGV. V shed 4 bases, J shed 7 bases, and the junction held 13 bases outside the gene matches. CDR3 coding DNA: TGTGCCAGCAGCTCCTTAAGCGGGAAAGGGGAGAATGAGCAGTTCTTC. It translates to CASSSLSGKGENEQFF.

The chain combines TRBV6-5 with TRBJ2-5, with D perhaps TRBD1 (5 bases). With the DNA end fitting TRBJ2-7 better, the J assignment may be wrong. Germline-derived CDR1 and CDR2 are MNHEY and SVGAGI. CDR3 length: 15 amino acids. Here the CDR3 DNA reads TGTGCCAGCAGTTACTCAGGTGGGGCAACCTACGAGCAGTACTTC. It specifies CASSYSGGATYEQYF.

The J gene is TRBJ2-7, the V gene TRBV6-1, with 7 bases matching TRBD2. After removal of 3 bases from V and 1 base from J, the junction contained 3 bases not matched to a gene. This CDR3 comprises 14 residues. In germline, CDR1 is MNHNS, CDR2 SASEGT. Here the CDR3 reads CASSEGLQSYEQYF. In nucleotides, the CDR3 is TGTGCCAGCAGTGAGGGACTACAATCCTACGAGCAGTACTTC.